Below, 19 T cell receptor beta chains from the same sample are listed, as sequenced in a study of T cell responses to AZD1222 COVID-19 vaccine. Profiling relied on immunoSEQ multiplex PCR, and the TCRdb table lists in-frame clones only, not all of them. The data show 170,000 or so clones, around 90% seen once. Specimen: peripheral blood, collected on day 0 of AZD1222 vaccination. The receptors were gathered from an adult in good health.

This chain links TRBV19 with TRBJ1-1; tentatively, D is TRBD1 (6 bases). The V end lost 5 bases, the J end lost 0 bases, and 16 bases lay between the germline ends. Germline-derived CDR1 and CDR2 are LNHDA and SQIVND (reference sequence). The CDR3 extends over 16 amino acids. The CDR3 DNA is TGTGCCAGTAGTGTCCGGGGGGGCCGAATGAACACTGAAGCTTTCTTT. This encodes CASSVRGGRMNTEAFF. Drawing the rest from reference TRBV19 and TRBJ1-1, the complete variable domain is DGGITQSPKYLFRKEGQNVTLSCEQNLNHDAMYWYRQDPGQGLRLIYYSQIVNDFQKGDIAEGYSVSREKKESFPLTVTSAQKNPTAFYLCASSVRGGRMNTEAFFGQGTRLTVV.

The rearrangement joins TRBV6-5 to TRBJ1-2; D is unclear. This CDR3 has 11 residues. Germline-derived CDR1 and CDR2 are MNHEY and SVGAGI. V lost 8 bases and J 2 bases, leaving 6 bases between the germline ends. Here the CDR3 reads CASGSNYGYTF. The CDR3 coding sequence is TGTGCCAGCGGGTCGAACTATGGCTACACCTTC.

The chain is built from TRBV5-1 and TRBJ2-7; 7 nucleotides agree with TRBD2. This CDR3 has 14 residues. Looked up from germline, CDR1 is SGHRS and CDR2 is YFSETQ. V trimming: 0 bases; J trimming: 4 bases; junction bases outside the gene matches: 4. CDR3 region: CASSLARGTYEQYF. CDR3 DNA sequence: TGCGCCAGCAGCTTGGCGCGGGGGACGTACGAGCAGTACTTC.

This sequence joins TRBV27 and TRBJ1-1, with D maybe TRBD1 (5 bases). CDR3 size: 13 residues. From germline, CDR1 is MNHEY and CDR2 SMNVEV (reference sequence). Trimming took off 6 bases at V and 4 bases at J, with 12 bases between the two ends. CDR3: CASRNAGGTEAFF. DNA for the CDR3: TGTGCCAGCAGGAACGCGGGGGGCACTGAAGCTTTCTTT.

J is TRBJ1-3 and V is TRBV11-2; no clear D gene. In germline, CDR1 is SGHAT, CDR2 FQNNGV. Trimming shortened V by 0 bases and J by 4 bases, and 16 bases separated the two germline ends. The CDR3 totals 17 residues. This CDR3 reads CASSLDFGRAVGNTIYF. The CDR3 DNA is TGTGCCAGCAGCTTAGATTTTGGCCGGGCGGTAGGAAACACCATATATTTT.

The chain recombines TRBV19 with TRBJ2-3, with D perhaps TRBD2 (7 bases). V was clipped by 3 bases and J by 0 bases, with 16 bases between them. Germline assignment: CDR1 LNHDA and CDR2 SQIVND (reference sequence). The CDR3 covers 17 residues. DNA for the CDR3: TGTGCCAGTAGTATGGCGGCGGGGGCTTCTAGCACAGATACGCAGTATTTT. Residues: CASSMAAGASSTDTQYF.

The rearrangement links TRBV15 to TRBJ1-2; no clear D gene. V was shortened by 5 bases and J by 2 bases, with 15 bases between the two germline ends. Germline assignment: CDR1 LNHNV and CDR2 YYDKDF (reference sequence). There are 15 residues in the CDR3. CDR3 residues: CATSLIEGNNYGYTF. For the CDR3, the DNA is TGTGCCACCAGCCTTATAGAGGGAAACAACTATGGCTACACCTTC. The full variable domain, with the rest looked up from reference TRBV15 and TRBJ1-2, is DAMVIQNPRYQVTQFGKPVTLSCSQTLNHNVMYWYQQKSSQAPKLLFHYYDKDFNNEADTPDNFQSRRPNTSFCFLDIRSPGLGDTAMYLCATSLIEGNNYGYTFGSGTRLTVV.

This clone was detected a few times. The V call is TRBV6-6, the J call TRBJ2-3; 8 bases fit TRBD1. The CDR3 has 14 amino acids. Germline-derived CDR1 and CDR2 are MNHNY and SVGAGI (reference sequence). With V trimmed by 4 bases and J by 3 bases, 3 bases remained unmatched. The CDR3 region is CASSFTGGTDTQYF. The CDR3 DNA follows: TGTGCCAGCAGTTTCACAGGGGGGACAGATACGCAGTATTTT.

This chain connects TRBV11-3 to TRBJ1-6; 8 bases are shared with TRBD1. Germline-derived CDR1 and CDR2 are SGHNT and YENEEA. This CDR3 is built from 15 residues. The junction had 6 bases not matched to a gene; V was cut back by 5 bases and J by 6 bases. Written as DNA, the CDR3 is TGTGCCAGCAGCCTAGCCGGACAGGGTAATTCACCCCTCCACTTT. Translating it yields CASSLAGQGNSPLHF.

DNA for the CDR3: TGCGCCAGCAGTGAGTCCCAGGGGGGATACTATGGCTACACCTTC. Its translation is CASSESQGGYYGYTF. This chain joins TRBV10-2 and TRBJ1-2; 7 bases line up with TRBD1. The J segment lost 3 bases and the V segment lost 0 bases, leaving 4 bases of the junction unmatched. CDR1 WSHSY and CDR2 SAAADI come from the germline V gene. There are 15 residues in the CDR3.

The V gene is TRBV5-1, the J gene TRBJ1-2; 9 nucleotides match TRBD1. The CDR3 runs 16 residues. CDR1 and CDR2 from the germline V gene are SGHRS and YFSETQ. J lost 5 bases, V lost 0 bases, and 8 bases had no gene match. Here the CDR3 reads CASSLGGQGLNYGYTF. The CDR3 DNA follows: TGCGCCAGCAGCTTGGGGGGACAGGGTTTAAATTATGGCTACACCTTC.

The chain combines TRBV5-6 with TRBJ1-2, with a possible D match to TRBD1 (6 bases). The CDR3 is made up of 14 amino acids. Germline V gene sequence: CDR1 SGHDT, CDR2 YYEEEE. The ends were cut back, 2 bases at V and 2 bases at J, with 10 bases in the middle. The CDR3 DNA follows: TGTGCCAGCAGCTTCGAACAGGGAAACTATGGCTACACCTTC. Translation: CASSFEQGNYGYTF.

The chain carries TRBV10-1 and TRBJ2-7; the D is unclear. CDR3 length equals 12 residues. V was trimmed by 3 bases and J by 5 bases, leaving 8 bases between them. Germline V gene lookup returns CDR1 WNHNN and CDR2 SYGVQD (reference sequence). CDR3 bases: TGCGCCAGCAGTGAAATAAAAAACGAGCAGTACTTC. Protein product: CASSEIKNEQYF.

V usage is TRBV7-2 and J usage is TRBJ1-2; D unclear. The V gene's germline CDR1 is SGHTA and CDR2 FQGNSA. V lost 5 bases and J lost 0, with 10 bases in between. CDR3 length: 14 residues. The CDR3 nucleotides are TGTGCCAGCAGCCCCTATGACGCTAACTATGGCTACACCTTC. It yields the protein CASSPYDANYGYTF.

V gene TRBV2 combines with J gene TRBJ2-7, with D possibly matching TRBD2 (5 bases). The CDR3 is 14 amino acids. The germline CDR1 and CDR2 sequences are SNHLY and FYNNEI. Trimming stripped 7 bases from V and 8 bases from J, with 21 bases between. Here the CDR3 DNA reads TGTGCCAGCAACGCCCAGTCAGGACTGGAAAAGCAGTACTTC. Amino acids: CASNAQSGLEKQYF.

The V and J genes are TRBV19 and TRBJ1-2, with D possibly TRBD1 on 6 matching bases. V lost 4 bases and J lost 8, with 17 bases in between. Germline lookup yields CDR1 LNHDA and CDR2 SQIVND (reference sequence). This CDR3 is built from 14 residues. CDR3 sequence: CASSTAGGRGGYTF. The CDR3 DNA sequence: TGTGCCAGTAGTACAGCCGGGGGCCGAGGGGGCTACACCTTC.

The chain is built from TRBV28 and TRBJ1-2; D is unclear. This CDR3 contains 13 residues. Trimming took 4 bases from V and 8 from J, leaving 14 bases between them. CDR1 and CDR2 (germline): MDHEN, SYDVKM. The CDR3 nucleotides are TGTGCCAGCAGTTCCACCGCGAGTCCGGGCTACACCTTC. Translated, it gives CASSSTASPGYTF.

The chain carries TRBV27 and TRBJ2-1, with D maybe TRBD2 (6 bases). CDR1 is MNHEY and CDR2 is SMNVEV in the germline V gene (reference sequence). CDR3 length: 14 amino acids. V was pared by 3 bases and J by 7 bases, with 13 bases between. The CDR3 reads CASSLISGRNEQFF. The DNA of the CDR3 is TGTGCCAGCAGTTTGATTAGCGGTAGGAATGAGCAGTTCTTC.

This chain uses TRBV19 with TRBJ1-4; no firm D call. Germline CDR1 reads LNHDA; CDR2 reads SQIVND (reference sequence). The CDR3 runs 14 residues. Trimming took 4 bases from V and 0 from J, leaving 6 bases between them. The CDR3 DNA follows: TGTGCCAGTAGTAACAGAGCAACTAATGAAAAACTGTTTTTT. This gives the protein CASSNRATNEKLFF.